Each of the 18 T cell receptor beta chains below was sequenced from the same sample in a study of human T cells and chemical hapten exposure. TCRdb redid the calling of the RACE reads with MiXCR, one entry per CDR3 protein. The data contain a few hundred thousand distinct CDR3 sequences, around 5.5% of them singletons. Sample time point: pre-sensitization, week 0. Specified treatment: therapeutic diphenylcyclopropenone sensitization with weekly scalp DPC. The sequences come from whole blood, collected in connection with sensitization to the hapten diphenylcyclopropenone (DPC). Every receptor here comes from a woman aged 18-29 years with alopecia areata. Some clones in this sample may be carry-over from other donors' samples.

This clonotype was counted ten times or more. The V and J genes are TRBV5-1 and TRBJ2-5; perhaps TRBD2 as D (5 bases). Germline-derived CDR1 and CDR2 are SGHRS and YFSETQ. Trimming left V 5 bases short and J 3 bases short, with 14 bases between. The CDR3 runs 14 residues. CDR3 coding DNA: TGCGCCAGCAGGGACGGGGATTTCAAAGAGACCCAGTACTTC. This translates into CASRDGDFKETQYF.

This clonotype was counted ten times or more. The J gene is TRBJ1-2, the V gene TRBV7-9; D gene uncertain. CDR1 and CDR2 from the germline V gene are SEHNR and FQNEAQ (reference sequence). Trimming stripped 1 base from V and 0 bases from J, with 6 bases between. The CDR3 is 14 amino acids. CDR3 nucleotides: TGTGCCAGCAGCTTAGTTTTGACTAACTATGGCTACACCTTC. It encodes CASSLVLTNYGYTF.

In this sample, this clonotype turned up a few times. The chain has TRBV4-1 and TRBJ2-7; TRBD1 agrees at 7 bases. The CDR3 has 17 residues. Germline assignment: CDR1 MGHRA and CDR2 YSYEKL. The J segment lost 0 bases and the V segment lost 4 bases, leaving 12 bases of the junction unmatched. The CDR3 DNA reads as TGCGCCAGCAGCCTCCGTGACAGGGCTGAGCCCTCCTACGAGCAGTACTTC. Its translation: CASSLRDRAEPSYEQYF.

This clonotype was recorded a few times. The CDR3 nucleotides are TGCAGTGCTAGAGGGCAGGGGGCCCCCACAGATACGCAGTATTTT. This codes for CSARGQGAPTDTQYF. This chain joins TRBV20-1 and TRBJ2-3, with 8 bases identical to TRBD1. The CDR3 runs 15 residues. Germline loops: CDR1 DFQATT, CDR2 SNEGSKA (reference sequence). V dropped 1 base and J dropped 2; count of bases not matched to a gene: 5.

This clonotype was observed many times. The CDR3 DNA is TGTGCCAGCAGTGAAGCCCGGGAAAAACTGTTTTTT. Translation gives CASSEAREKLFF. The chain employs TRBV2 and TRBJ1-4; no definite D call. The CDR3 sequence is 12 residues long. Germline CDR1 is SNHLY and CDR2 is FYNNEI. V lost 0 bases and J lost 8, with 4 bases in between. The variable domain in full, with the rest retrieved from reference TRBV2 and TRBJ1-4, is EPEVTQTPSHQVTQMGQEVILRCVPISNHLYFYWYRQILGQKVEFLVSFYNNEISEKSEIFDDQFSVERPDGSNFTLKIRSTKLEDSAMYFCASSEAREKLFFGSGTQLSVL.

This clonotype has just a few counts. This chain uses TRBV6-6 with TRBJ2-1; the D is unclear. The CDR3 is 12 amino acids. Germline V gives CDR1 MNHNY, CDR2 SVGAGI (reference sequence). V was clipped by 8 bases and J by 4 bases, with 9 bases between them. CDR3 sequence (DNA): TGTGCCAGCGGAAGCAGGTACAATGAGCAGTTCTTC. Translation gives CASGSRYNEQFF.

This clonotype was detected many times. The chain combines TRBV27 with TRBJ2-3; D is uncertain. Per the germline V gene, CDR1 is MNHEY and CDR2 is SMNVEV (reference sequence). Trimming pared 0 bases from V and 0 bases from J, leaving 7 bases between. The CDR3 sequence is 15 residues long. The CDR3 DNA reads TGTGCCAGCAGTTTATCGTCAGTTAGCACAGATACGCAGTATTTT. Encoded protein: CASSLSSVSTDTQYF.

Only one count was recorded for this clonotype. The CDR3 region is CASSLLGNYNEQFF. The CDR3 bases are TGTGCCAGCAGCCTATTGGGAAACTACAATGAGCAGTTCTTC. V gene TRBV4-2 combines with J gene TRBJ2-1; the D is unclear. Trimming left V 4 bases short and J 3 bases short, with 10 bases between. The length of the CDR3 is 14 residues. Germline values: CDR1 LGHNA, CDR2 YNFKEQ.

This clonotype has at least ten counts. V is TRBV29-1 and J is TRBJ1-2, with D perhaps matching TRBD1 (6 bases). This CDR3 has 12 residues. V gave up 3 bases and J gave up 8 bases, with 13 bases separating them. The V gene's germline CDR1 is SQVTM and CDR2 ANQGSEA. CDR3 sequence reads: CSVDRGSEGYTF. In DNA form, the CDR3 reads TGCAGCGTTGACAGGGGAAGTGAGGGCTACACCTTC.

This clonotype was seen only a few times. The rearrangement uses TRBV6-5 and TRBJ1-1; D gene ambiguous. Trimming took 0 bases from V and 0 from J, leaving 11 bases between them. CDR3 length: 16 amino acids. CDR1 is MNHEY and CDR2 is SVGAGI in the germline V gene. CDR3: CASSYSYAELNTEAFF. As DNA, the CDR3 is TGTGCCAGCAGTTACTCGTATGCAGAGCTGAACACTGAAGCTTTCTTT.

The table lists this clonotype with many counts. V and J are TRBV10-3 and TRBJ2-3; 15 nucleotides align to TRBD2. Germline CDR1 and CDR2: ENHRY and SYGVKD. Trimming removed 5 bases from V and 5 bases from J; junction bases left unmatched: 8. The CDR3 runs 17 residues. The CDR3 reads CAISRTSGGAPVDTQYF. DNA for the CDR3: TGTGCCATCAGTAGGACTAGCGGGGGGGCACCTGTAGATACGCAGTATTTT.

Of note for this clonotype: A much bigger clone sits one base away, suggesting this may be a read error. The V gene is TRBV7-9, the J gene TRBJ2-3, with D uncertain. The germline V and J ends were trimmed by 3 bases and 5 bases, with 6 bases remaining between them. CDR3 length: 12 residues. Germline V CDR1 and CDR2: SEHNR, FQNEAQ (reference sequence). CDR3 sequence: CASSFGEDTQYF. CDR3 coding DNA: TGTGCCAGCAGCTTTGGAGAAGATACGCAGTATTTT.

At least ten counts were recorded for this clonotype. The gene calls are TRBV11-2 and TRBJ2-5; possibly TRBD1 for D (5 bases). Looked up from germline, CDR1 is SGHAT and CDR2 is FQNNGV. With 6 bases removed from V and 3 bases from J, the gap between germline ends came to 14 bases. The CDR3 has 14 amino acids. This CDR3 is CASSIEWGEETQYF. The CDR3, as DNA: TGTGCCAGCAGTATAGAGTGGGGCGAAGAGACCCAGTACTTC. The full variable domain, its missing parts supplied by reference TRBV11-2 and TRBJ2-5, is EAGVAQSPRYKIIEKRQSVAFWCNPISGHATLYWYQQILGQGPKLLIQFQNNGVVDDSQLPKDRFSAERLKGVDSTLKIQPAKLEDSAVYLCASSIEWGEETQYFGPGTRLLVL.

The chain joins TRBV5-1 to TRBJ2-7, with D hard to call. The CDR3 loop spans 13 amino acids. Germline loops: CDR1 SGHRS, CDR2 YFSETQ. V gave up 4 bases and J gave up 6 bases, with 14 bases separating them. The CDR3 nucleotides read TGCGCCAGCAGCAATGGAGCGATTCCCGAGCAGTACTTC. Translated, it gives CASSNGAIPEQYF.

V and J are TRBV28 and TRBJ2-7; D possibly matches TRBD1 or TRBD2 (5 bases each). The germline gives CDR1 MDHEN, CDR2 SYDVKM. This CDR3 has 17 residues. V dropped 3 bases and J dropped 5 bases, with 23 bases sitting between them. DNA of the CDR3: TGTGCCAGCAGTTTGAATATCGTCGGGACCGCAGCCCACGAGCAGTACTTC. Its protein product is CASSLNIVGTAAHEQYF.

A few counts support this clonotype. The chain links TRBV5-1 to TRBJ1-4; TRBD1 matches at 9 bases. This CDR3 has 15 residues. CDR1 is SGHRS and CDR2 is YFSETQ in the germline V gene. V trimming: 3 bases; J trimming: 8 bases; junction bases outside the gene matches: 8. CDR3 in amino acids: CASSYGQGTKEKLFF. The CDR3 DNA follows: TGCGCCAGCAGCTACGGACAGGGGACGAAAGAAAAACTGTTTTTT.

V and J are TRBV25-1 and TRBJ2-7, with 7 bases lining up with TRBD1. With 2 bases clipped from V and 0 bases from J, the junction kept 7 bases outside the gene matches. Germline V gene data show CDR1 as MGHDK and CDR2 as SYGVNS. This CDR3 is 16 amino acids long. The CDR3 sequence: CASSELDRDSSYEQYF. The CDR3 nucleotides read TGTGCCAGCAGTGAACTTGACAGGGATAGCTCCTACGAGCAGTACTTC.

This clonotype occurred many times. This chain links TRBV4-2 with TRBJ1-3; no definite D call. V was pared by 3 bases and J by 4 bases, with 4 bases between. CDR1 and CDR2 from the germline V gene are LGHNA and YNFKEQ. The length of the CDR3 is 12 residues. The CDR3 here is CASSQFGNTIYF. In nucleotides, the CDR3 is TGTGCCAGCAGCCAGTTCGGAAACACCATATATTTT.